The 32 T cell receptor beta chains reported below all come from one sample, sequenced in a study of monozygotic twins with inflammatory bowel disease. Reanalyzing the 5' RACE reads, TCRdb keeps one entry per CDR3 protein, without DNA. The sample includes 200,000 to 250,000 distinct CDR3 sequences. The sample was blood. These receptors were obtained from a human donor with ulcerative colitis or Crohn's disease, or a healthy co-twin of an affected twin (not recorded which).

The rearrangement links TRBV12-3 or TRBV12-4 to TRBJ2-2; the TCRdb D gene call, TRBD2, has no DNA to confirm it. The CDR3 totals 13 residues. CDR3 sequence: CASNEGMTGELFF.

V usage is TRBV6-2 or TRBV6-3 and J usage is TRBJ2-3; TCRdb selects TRBD2, and the lack of DNA leaves this call unchecked. Germline V lookup: CDR1 MNHEY, CDR2 SVGEGT. This CDR3 spans 15 amino acids. The CDR3 loop reads CASRWTSGYPDTQYF.

V usage is TRBV4-1 and J usage is TRBJ2-2; checking the TCRdb D call of TRBD1 is not possible without DNA. Germline V gene lookup returns CDR1 MGHRA and CDR2 YSYEKL. CDR3 length: 17 residues. CDR3 protein: CASSQGGFGTFAGELFF.

This chain links TRBV4-1 with TRBJ1-2. The V gene's germline CDR1 is MGHRA and CDR2 YSYEKL. The CDR3 consists of 14 residues. The CDR3 protein is CASSQDIASDGYTF.

The chain combines TRBV28 with TRBJ2-7; TCRdb indicates TRBD1, and absent DNA this call remains unverified. This CDR3 comprises 17 residues. The germline V gene encodes CDR1 MDHEN and CDR2 SYDVKM. CDR3: CASSYPGPERGTYEQYF. Combining the CDR3 with reference TRBV28 and TRBJ2-7 gives the whole variable domain DVKVTQSSRYLVKRTGEKVFLECVQDMDHENMFWYRQDPGLGLRLIYFSYDVKMKEKGDIPEGYSVSREKKERFSLILESASTNQTSMYLCASSYPGPERGTYEQYFGPGTRLTVT.

The chain's CDR3 is CASSQAKEQFF. The genes are TRBV3-1 and TRBJ2-1. The CDR3 totals 11 residues. Germline CDR1 and CDR2: LGHDT and YNNKEL (reference sequence).

The chain links TRBV7-2 to TRBJ1-4; no DNA is available, so the TRBD1 call from TCRdb remains unchecked. The CDR3 sequence is 14 residues long. The germline CDR1 and CDR2 sequences are SGHTA and FQGNSA. This chain's CDR3 is CASSLGGPNEKLFF. Looking up the rest from reference TRBV7-2 and TRBJ1-4 gives the full variable domain: GAGVSQSPSNKVTEKGKDVELRCDPISGHTALYWYRQSLGQGLEFLIYFQGNSAPDKSGLPSDRFSAERTGGSVSTLTIQRTQQEDSAVYLCASSLGGPNEKLFFGSGTQLSVL.

This sequence joins TRBV9 and TRBJ2-5; without DNA, the TCRdb call of TRBD1 cannot be checked. CDR1 is SGDLS and CDR2 is YYNGEE in the germline V gene. CDR3 length: 17 residues. The CDR3 spells CASSKYLDRVGGETQYF.

The chain couples TRBV20-1 to TRBJ1-5. The CDR3 sequence is 13 residues long. Germline lookup yields CDR1 DFQATT and CDR2 SNEGSKA (reference sequence). The CDR3 region is CSASSTTPPAQHF.

This chain uses TRBV20-1 with TRBJ1-5; there is no DNA to check the TCRdb D call of TRBD1. Germline lookup yields CDR1 DFQATT and CDR2 SNEGSKA (reference sequence). The length of the CDR3 is 14 residues. CDR3 in amino acids: CSARPGTGGQPQHF.

J is TRBJ2-7 and V is TRBV2; TCRdb lists TRBD1, though no DNA is available to test this call. This CDR3 is built from 15 residues. The germline gives CDR1 SNHLY, CDR2 FYNNEI. Here the CDR3 reads CASSVPDRGIREQYF.

V usage is TRBV5-1 and J usage is TRBJ2-5; TCRdb names TRBD2, which stays unverified in the absence of DNA. This CDR3 has 12 residues. Germline assignment: CDR1 SGHRS and CDR2 YFSETQ. The CDR3 sequence: CASRADGETQYF. The whole variable domain, filled in from reference TRBV5-1 and TRBJ2-5, reads KAGVTQTPRYLIKTRGQQVTLSCSPISGHRSVSWYQQTPGQGLQFLFEYFSETQRNKGNFPGRFSGRQFSNSRSEMNVSTLELGDSALYLCASRADGETQYFGPGTRLLVL.

The gene calls are TRBV6-5 and TRBJ2-7; the D call from TCRdb, TRBD1, cannot be confirmed without DNA. Germline CDR1 is MNHEY and CDR2 is SVGAGI. CDR3 size: 14 residues. The CDR3 reads CASSYRGSGYGQYF.

The chain recombines TRBV5-1 with TRBJ2-7; TCRdb's D gene call, TRBD1, goes unchecked for lack of DNA. This CDR3 is 13 amino acids long. Germline CDR1 reads SGHRS; CDR2 reads YFSETQ. Here the CDR3 reads CASSLVVGVEQYF.

The V and J genes are TRBV6-1 and TRBJ1-2; the TCRdb call, TRBD1, lacks DNA for checking. Germline V lookup: CDR1 MNHNS, CDR2 SASEGT. The CDR3 extends over 16 amino acids. The CDR3 protein is CASSPTTGRTDYGYTF.

The chain links TRBV6-1 to TRBJ2-2; TCRdb reports TRBD1, a call that lacks DNA to check it against. The length of the CDR3 is 17 residues. The germline CDR1 and CDR2 sequences are MNHNS and SASEGT. The CDR3 protein is CASSPRGGGLNTGELFF.

CDR3 in amino acids: CSASVDSGYTF. The V call is TRBV20-1, the J call TRBJ1-2. CDR3 length: 11 residues. Germline CDR1 and CDR2: DFQATT and SNEGSKA (reference sequence).

This rearrangement joins TRBV6-1 to TRBJ2-7; as DNA is missing, the TRBD2 call by TCRdb cannot be tested. Germline CDR1 reads MNHNS; CDR2 reads SASEGT. This CDR3 has 14 amino acids. The CDR3 here is CASRLAGESYEQYF.

CDR3 sequence: CASSYPPLTGTGGESNQPQHF. The chain has TRBV6-2 or TRBV6-3 and TRBJ1-5; TCRdb lists TRBD1, though no DNA is available to test this call. Germline-derived CDR1 and CDR2 are MNHEY and SVGEGT. The CDR3 has 21 amino acids.

The chain uses TRBV30 and TRBJ1-4. The CDR3 extends over 12 amino acids. Germline CDR1 and CDR2: GTSNPN and SVGIG (reference sequence). This CDR3 reads CAWSGVGEKLFF.

This chain's CDR3 is CASSLRAGDTEAFF. The chain couples TRBV7-3 to TRBJ1-1; lacking DNA, the TRBD1 call made by TCRdb goes unchecked. The CDR3 runs to 14 residues. Germline V lookup: CDR1 SGHTA, CDR2 FQGTGA.

V usage is TRBV20-1 and J usage is TRBJ2-7. The CDR3 runs to 13 residues. In germline, CDR1 is DFQATT, CDR2 SNEGSKA (reference sequence). The CDR3 sequence is CSAIGAGPYEQYF.

The genes are TRBV2 and TRBJ1-6; with no DNA, the TCRdb D assignment of TRBD1 cannot be verified. The CDR3 has 15 amino acids. The V gene's germline CDR1 is SNHLY and CDR2 FYNNEI. CDR3 region: CASSLGGRDNSPLHF. The full variable domain, in which reference TRBV2 and TRBJ1-6 provide the parts outside the CDR3, is EPEVTQTPSHQVTQMGQEVILRCVPISNHLYFYWYRQILGQKVEFLVSFYNNEISEKSEIFDDQFSVERPDGSNFTLKIRSTKLEDSAMYFCASSLGGRDNSPLHFGNGTRLTVT.

The rearrangement links TRBV2 to TRBJ2-3. The CDR3 has 13 amino acids. Germline V gene sequence: CDR1 SNHLY, CDR2 FYNNEI. CDR3 sequence: CASSSPNTDTQYF.

The chain couples TRBV7-8 to TRBJ2-5. The CDR3 contains 12 residues. The germline gives CDR1 SGHVS, CDR2 FQNEAQ. The CDR3: CASSLYAETQYF.

The chain links TRBV6-5 to TRBJ2-3; lacking DNA, the TRBD1 call made by TCRdb goes unchecked. The CDR3 runs 18 residues. Germline V gives CDR1 MNHEY, CDR2 SVGAGI. This CDR3 is CASSYSIRGNSRGDTQYF.

The rearrangement joins TRBV5-5 to TRBJ2-2; TCRdb names TRBD2, which stays unverified in the absence of DNA. The CDR3 is made up of 16 amino acids. The germline V gene has CDR1 SGHKS and CDR2 YYEKEE (reference sequence). CDR3 residues: CASSRGGLSNTGELFF.

This chain joins TRBV6-2 or TRBV6-3 and TRBJ1-2. In germline, CDR1 is MNHEY, CDR2 SVGEGT. CDR3 size: 13 residues. CDR3: CASSYSRVGGYTF.

The chain employs TRBV27 and TRBJ2-1; the D gene TCRdb calls, TRBD2, cannot be checked with no DNA. The CDR3 is 11 residues long. Looked up from germline, CDR1 is MNHEY and CDR2 is SMNVEV (reference sequence). CDR3 in amino acids: CASRRLAEQFF.

This chain joins TRBV18 and TRBJ1-1. Germline V gene lookup returns CDR1 KGHSH and CDR2 LQKENI. CDR3 length: 13 residues. The chain's CDR3 is CASSDPGGTEAFF.

The chain joins TRBV3-1 to TRBJ2-3; there is no DNA to check the TCRdb D call of TRBD2. This CDR3 has 17 amino acids. CDR1 is LGHDT, CDR2 YNNKEL, per germline (reference sequence). The CDR3 loop is CASSPSGGGPSTDTQYF.

The chain employs TRBV12-3 or TRBV12-4 and TRBJ2-2; TCRdb lists TRBD1, though no DNA is available to test this call. The CDR3 loop spans 16 amino acids. The chain's CDR3 is CASSLASGTLTGELFF.